This T cell receptor (beta chain) comes out of a study of early T cells in non-severe SARS-CoV-2 infection. Across the whole study: Chains were unpaired, as sequencing was done on bulk RNA from unsorted whole blood.

General study points: CD4 and private specificities were missed by VDJdb matching, which favored anti-spike CD8 responses.

This clonotype was counted ten times or more. Its target is not known. There are 13 residues in the CDR3. V was trimmed by 5 bases and J by 3 bases, leaving 8 bases between them. CDR1 is SGHVS, CDR2 FQNEAQ, per germline. Individually, cDNA molecules had unique molecular identifiers attached to them. TCRdb reprocessed the 5' RACE reads via MiXCR and lists one record per CDR3 protein. The sample has over 50,000 distinct CDR3 sequences; 10% to 15% are singletons. The sample consisted of whole blood. This sequence was found in an adult who was a healthcare worker with PCR-confirmed SARS-CoV-2 infection or an uninfected control (not recorded which). The rearrangement uses TRBV7-8 and TRBJ1-5; D is unresolved. CDR3 loop: CASSPGANQPQHF. CDR3 DNA: TGTGCCAGCAGCCCCGGCGCCAATCAGCCCCAGCATTTT.